Below, one T cell receptor (beta chain) is given with its context. Its antigen remains unknown. From germline, CDR1 is SNHLY and CDR2 FYNNEI. The CDR3 has 16 residues. The ends were cut back, 6 bases at V and 2 bases at J, with 19 bases in the middle. Every TCR cDNA molecule bore its own unique molecular identifier. TCRdb used MiXCR to reprocess the 5' RACE reads, holding one entry per CDR3 protein. The data contain 90,000 or so distinct CDR3 sequences, about 9.4% of them seen just once; the ten biggest clones take up about 7%. This sample is drawn from a study of spatial heterogeneity in lung cancer. The time point here: sample taken at primary tumor resection. Sequencing of whole RNA from tumor, nontumor lung or frozen PBMC involved no sorting. Donation came from 70 or so patients with untreated early-stage non-small cell lung cancer. Overall study results and limits: Among blood samples, ubiquitous expanded tumor TCRs appeared more at resection than at follow-up.

The rearrangement uses TRBV2 and TRBJ2-5; no firm D call. The clonotype comes from a male donor with early-stage non-small cell lung cancer. The starting material was PBMCs, obtained at surgery. The DNA of the CDR3 is TGTGCCAGCAGCCGAGAGATTTCCCAAAGACAAGAGACCCAGTACTTC. Its translation: CASSREISQRQETQYF.